The following is a TCR beta chain sequence with its context. The immunoSEQ assay was v3. Libraries were prepared by immunoSEQ multiplex PCR; TCRdb keeps only in-frame clonotypes and omits some of them. This table holds 21,000 or so clones, 60% to 85% found once. This specimen comes from a study of TIL therapy for anti-PD-1-resistant metastatic lung cancer. For the study at large: Patients then received nivolumab; progressors got lymphodepletion, TIL and IL-2. Half of patients were current or former smokers.

Specified time point: pre-treatment sample, taken before nivolumab and TIL therapy. The CDR3 length is 16 residues. Germline lookup yields CDR1 SGHDT and CDR2 YYEEEE. The junction had 3 bases not matched to a gene; V was cut back by 1 base and J by 1 base. The chain couples TRBV5-6 to TRBJ2-2; TRBD2 aligns across 8 bases. This receptor was taken from a person aged 25-85 years with non-small cell lung cancer. This sample comprised blood, obtained at baseline. CDR3 region: CASSLSSGQNTGELFF. The DNA for the CDR3 is TGTGCCAGCAGCTTGTCTAGCGGGCAGAACACCGGGGAGCTGTTTTTT.